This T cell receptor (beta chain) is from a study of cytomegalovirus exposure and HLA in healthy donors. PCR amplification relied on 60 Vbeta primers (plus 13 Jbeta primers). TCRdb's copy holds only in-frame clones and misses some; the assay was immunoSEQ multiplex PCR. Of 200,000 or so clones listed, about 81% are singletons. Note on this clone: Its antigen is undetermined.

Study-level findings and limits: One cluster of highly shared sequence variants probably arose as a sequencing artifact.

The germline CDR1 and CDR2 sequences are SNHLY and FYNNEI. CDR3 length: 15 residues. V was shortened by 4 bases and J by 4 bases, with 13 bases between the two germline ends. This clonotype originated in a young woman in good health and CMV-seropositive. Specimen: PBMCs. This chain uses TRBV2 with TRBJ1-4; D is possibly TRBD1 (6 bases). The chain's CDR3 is CASSAQQGINEKLFF. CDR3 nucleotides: TGTGCCAGCAGTGCCCAACAGGGAATTAATGAAAAACTGTTTTTT.